These 17 T cell receptor beta chains were all obtained from the same sample, sequenced in a study of CD8 T cells in Susac syndrome (dated by TCRdb to about 2019). The receptor library was made with the immunoSEQ multiplex PCR assay. RNA was extracted with the RNeasy kit and about 0.45 to 1 ug was reverse transcribed using random hexamers. The public reads were reanalyzed by TCRdb: fastp trimming at Q25, MiXCR alignment, in-frame beta chains only. Every distinct CDR3 protein forms one entry, paired with its most common genes and DNA. The sample table holds about 94,000 distinct CDR3 sequences, of which about 93% were seen once. Over 0.3% of the sample lies in the top ten. The specimen was CD4+ T cells from PBMCs. These receptors all come from a human donor with Susac syndrome.

CDR3 residues: CSALTGGEPYEQYF. The CDR3 region has the DNA TGCAGTGCTCTGACTGGAGGGGAACCCTACGAGCAGTACTTC. This sequence joins TRBV20-1 and TRBJ2-7; weak D call: TRBD2 (6 bases). CDR3 length: 14 amino acids. Germline lookup yields CDR1 DFQATT and CDR2 SNEGSKA (reference sequence). The V gene lost 5 bases and the J gene lost 2 bases, with 16 bases spanning the gap.

The count of this clonotype is one. This chain joins TRBV12-3 or TRBV12-4 and TRBJ2-3; TRBD1 aligns across 9 bases. The V gene end was trimmed by 5 bases and the J gene end by 6 bases; junction bases not matched to a gene: 12. The CDR3 is 16 residues long. CDR3 residues: CASSPETGGGLDTQYF. The CDR3 DNA sequence: TGTGCCAGCAGTCCAGAGACAGGGGGAGGTTTGGATACGCAGTATTTT.

The chain links TRBV30 to TRBJ1-3; 11 bases are shared with TRBD1. The CDR3 has 15 residues. Germline CDR1 GTSNPN, CDR2 SVGIG (reference sequence). V shed 4 bases, J shed 3 bases, and the junction held 5 bases outside the gene matches. This CDR3 reads CAWNPGQGVGNTIYF. The CDR3 nucleotides read TGTGCCTGGAATCCGGGACAGGGGGTTGGAAACACCATATATTTT.

The chain uses TRBV6-1 and TRBJ2-5, with D unresolved. Germline-derived CDR1 and CDR2 are MNHNS and SASEGT. The CDR3 is 13 residues long. V was shortened by 8 bases and J by 1 base, with 11 bases between the two germline ends. The CDR3 is CASRVHLQETQYF. The CDR3 DNA follows: TGTGCCAGCCGGGTCCATCTCCAAGAGACCCAGTACTTC.

This chain links TRBV6-9 with TRBJ2-1; perhaps D is TRBD1 or TRBD2 (5 bases each). Germline CDR1 MNHGY, CDR2 SVAAGI. The CDR3 has 15 amino acids. V was pared by 11 bases and J by 0 bases, with 17 bases between. CDR3 sequence: CASWGKVLSYNEQFF. The CDR3 DNA reads TGTGCCTCCTGGGGGAAGGTTCTCTCCTACAATGAGCAGTTCTTC.

This clonotype was seen only once. The chain carries TRBV5-1 and TRBJ1-2; TRBD1 agrees at 7 bases. The CDR3 loop spans 16 amino acids. Germline V gives CDR1 SGHRS, CDR2 YFSETQ. V lost 4 bases, J lost 8 bases, and 17 bases stayed unmatched. CDR3 nucleotides: TGCGCCAGCAGCCTGCGGCGACGGGACAGCCCGGGAGGCTACACCTTC. It translates to CASSLRRRDSPGGYTF.

J is TRBJ1-5 and V is TRBV12-3 or TRBV12-4; 8 bases are shared with TRBD1. The CDR3 is made up of 13 amino acids. Losses at the gene ends were 5 bases for V and 7 bases for J; bases not matched to a gene: 4. The DNA for the CDR3 is TGTGCCAGCAGTGGACAGGGAGGACAGCCCCAGCATTTT. Its translation: CASSGQGGQPQHF.

The chain couples TRBV29-1 to TRBJ2-7; 13 bases map to TRBD2. The germline V gene has CDR1 SQVTM and CDR2 ANQGSEA. The ends lost 4 bases at V and 5 bases at J; junction bases unmatched: 5. The CDR3 contains 14 residues. CDR3 bases: TGCAGCGTTGGACTAGCGGGGGGAGTCAACGAGCAGTACTTC. It is translated as CSVGLAGGVNEQYF.

CDR3 in amino acids: CASSDRGNSPLHF. In nucleotides, the CDR3 is TGTGCCAGCAGTGACAGGGGGAATTCACCCCTCCACTTT. The genes are TRBV25-1 and TRBJ1-6, with 7 bases matching TRBD1. CDR3 length: 13 residues. CDR1 MGHDK and CDR2 SYGVNS come from the germline V gene. The J segment lost 7 bases and the V segment lost 3 bases, leaving 0 bases of the junction unmatched. Full variable domain (rest looked up from reference TRBV25-1 and TRBJ1-6): EADIYQTPRYLVIGTGKKITLECSQTMGHDKMYWYQQDPGMELHLIHYSYGVNSTEKGDLSSESTVSRIRTEHFPLTLESARPSHTSQYLCASSDRGNSPLHFGNGTRLTVT.

This chain connects TRBV20-1 to TRBJ2-3, with a possible D match to TRBD2 (5 bases). The CDR3 length is 15 residues. From germline, CDR1 is DFQATT and CDR2 SNEGSKA (reference sequence). V lost 6 bases and J 0 bases, leaving 16 bases between the germline ends. CDR3 sequence reads: CSARDLLSSTDTQYF. The CDR3 nucleotides are TGCAGTGCACGGGATTTGCTTAGTAGCACAGATACGCAGTATTTT.

This clonotype was seen once. The chain joins TRBV20-1 to TRBJ2-5; a possible D gene is TRBD2 (5 bases). This CDR3 has 15 amino acids. Trimming removed 0 bases from V and 6 bases from J, with 17 bases in between. Germline V CDR1 and CDR2: DFQATT, SNEGSKA (reference sequence). As DNA, the CDR3 is TGCAGTGCTAGAGATCTCCTAGCCGTGGCTAAGACCCAGTACTTC. Translation gives CSARDLLAVAKTQYF.

The chain joins TRBV10-2 to TRBJ1-1; 10 bases match TRBD1. The length of the CDR3 is 15 residues. Germline CDR1 and CDR2: WSHSY and SAAADI. The J segment lost 4 bases and the V segment lost 6 bases, leaving 8 bases of the junction unmatched. In DNA form, the CDR3 reads TGCGCCAGCAGGAGGAGGACAGGGGGAATCACTGAAGCTTTCTTT. Encoded protein: CASRRRTGGITEAFF.

The chain employs TRBV27 and TRBJ1-2; 7 bases map to TRBD1. The V segment lost 6 bases and the J segment 4 bases; nucleotides outside the gene matches: 11. CDR3 length equals 15 residues. Germline V lookup: CDR1 MNHEY, CDR2 SMNVEV (reference sequence). CDR3 residues: CASRPGQVPSYGYTF. The CDR3 coding sequence is TGTGCCAGCAGACCCGGACAGGTGCCTAGCTATGGCTACACCTTC.

The chain is built from TRBV3-1 and TRBJ1-1, with 7 bases fitting TRBD1. The V segment lost 0 bases and the J segment 9 bases; nucleotides outside the gene matches: 4. The CDR3 extends over 13 amino acids. From germline, CDR1 is LGHDT and CDR2 YNNKEL (reference sequence). CDR3: CASSQDRQGKAFF. The CDR3 nucleotides are TGTGCCAGCAGCCAAGATCGACAGGGTAAAGCTTTCTTT. Looking up the rest from reference TRBV3-1 and TRBJ1-1 gives the full variable domain: DTAVSQTPKYLVTQMGNDKSIKCEQNLGHDTMYWYKQDSKKFLKIMFSYNNKELIINETVPNRFSPKSPDKAHLNLHINSLELGDSAVYFCASSQDRQGKAFFGQGTRLTVV.

This clonotype was seen just once. The chain combines TRBV20-1 with TRBJ1-1; no definite D call. CDR1 and CDR2 from the germline V gene are DFQATT and SNEGSKA (reference sequence). CDR3 length: 15 amino acids. V lost 0 bases and J lost 1, with 12 bases in between. The CDR3 sequence: CSARDLLDWNTEAFF. CDR3 nucleotide sequence: TGCAGTGCTAGAGACCTCCTTGACTGGAACACTGAAGCTTTCTTT.

This clonotype was observed a single time. V usage is TRBV19 and J usage is TRBJ2-5; 10 bases agree with TRBD2. V was pared by 4 bases and J by 6 bases, with 8 bases of the junction left unmatched. Germline values: CDR1 LNHDA, CDR2 SQIVND (reference sequence). The CDR3 sequence is 15 residues long. The CDR3 loop reads CASSTPSGGTKTQYF. For the CDR3, the DNA is TGTGCCAGTAGTACCCCTAGCGGGGGCACGAAGACCCAGTACTTC.

The rearrangement uses TRBV12-3 or TRBV12-4 and TRBJ1-6; D unresolved. The V and J ends lost 6 bases and 10 bases respectively, with 16 bases between them. There are 14 residues in the CDR3. The CDR3 loop reads CASSLSGRGSPLHF. CDR3 coding DNA: TGTGCCAGCAGCCTATCTGGGAGAGGGTCACCCCTCCACTTT.